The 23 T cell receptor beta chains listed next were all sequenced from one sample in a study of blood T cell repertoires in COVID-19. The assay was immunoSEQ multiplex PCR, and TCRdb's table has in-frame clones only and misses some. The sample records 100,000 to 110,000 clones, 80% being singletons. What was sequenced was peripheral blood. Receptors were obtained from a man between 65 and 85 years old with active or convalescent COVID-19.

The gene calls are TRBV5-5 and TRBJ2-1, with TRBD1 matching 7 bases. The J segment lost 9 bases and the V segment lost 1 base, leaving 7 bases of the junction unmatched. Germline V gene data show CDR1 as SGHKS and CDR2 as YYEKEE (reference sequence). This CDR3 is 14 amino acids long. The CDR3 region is CASSLSQGVSEQFF. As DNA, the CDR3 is TGTGCCAGCAGCTTGAGTCAGGGGGTCAGTGAGCAGTTCTTC.

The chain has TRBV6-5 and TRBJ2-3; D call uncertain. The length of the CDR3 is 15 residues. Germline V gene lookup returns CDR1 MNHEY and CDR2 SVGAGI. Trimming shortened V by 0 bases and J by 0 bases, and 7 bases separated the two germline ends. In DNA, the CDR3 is TGTGCCAGCAGTTACTCGCGGCAGAGCACAGATACGCAGTATTTT. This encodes CASSYSRQSTDTQYF.

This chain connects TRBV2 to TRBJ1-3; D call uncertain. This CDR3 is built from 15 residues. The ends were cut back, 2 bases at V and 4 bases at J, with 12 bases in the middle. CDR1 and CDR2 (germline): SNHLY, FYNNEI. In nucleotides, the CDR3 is TGTGCCAGCAGTGAACCGGGATCGGGAGGAAACACCATATATTTT. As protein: CASSEPGSGGNTIYF.

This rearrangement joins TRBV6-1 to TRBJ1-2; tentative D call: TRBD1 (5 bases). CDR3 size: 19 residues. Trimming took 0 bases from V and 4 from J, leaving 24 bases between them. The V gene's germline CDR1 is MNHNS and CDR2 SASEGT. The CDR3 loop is CASSEAPTTLTEIPYGYTF. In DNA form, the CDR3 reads TGTGCCAGCAGTGAAGCGCCCACTACACTGACAGAAATCCCCTATGGCTACACCTTC.

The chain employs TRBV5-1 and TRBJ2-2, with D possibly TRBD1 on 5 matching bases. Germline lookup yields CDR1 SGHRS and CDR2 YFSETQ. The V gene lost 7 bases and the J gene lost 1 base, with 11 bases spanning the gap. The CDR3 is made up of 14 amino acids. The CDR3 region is CASRAQGNTGELFF. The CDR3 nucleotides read TGCGCCAGCCGGGCGCAGGGGAACACCGGGGAGCTGTTTTTT.

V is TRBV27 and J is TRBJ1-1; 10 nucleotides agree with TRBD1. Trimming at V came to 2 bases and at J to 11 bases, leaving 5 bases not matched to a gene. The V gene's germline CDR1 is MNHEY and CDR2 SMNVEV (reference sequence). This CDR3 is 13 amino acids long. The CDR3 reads CASSLRTGGEAFF. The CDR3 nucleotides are TGTGCCAGCAGTTTACGGACAGGGGGAGAGGCTTTCTTT.

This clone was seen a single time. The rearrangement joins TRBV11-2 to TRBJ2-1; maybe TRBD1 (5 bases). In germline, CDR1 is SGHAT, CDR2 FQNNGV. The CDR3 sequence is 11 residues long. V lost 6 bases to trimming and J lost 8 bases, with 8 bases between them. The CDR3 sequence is CASRQGHEQFF. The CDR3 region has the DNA TGTGCCAGCAGGCAGGGCCATGAGCAGTTCTTC.

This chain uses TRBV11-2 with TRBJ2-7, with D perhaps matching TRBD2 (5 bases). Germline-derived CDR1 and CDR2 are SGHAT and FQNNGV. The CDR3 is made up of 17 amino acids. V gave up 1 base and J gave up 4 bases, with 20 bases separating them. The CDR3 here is CASSLAHRGSGTYEQYF. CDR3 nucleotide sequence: TGTGCCAGCAGCTTAGCCCATCGTGGCAGCGGTACATACGAGCAGTACTTC.

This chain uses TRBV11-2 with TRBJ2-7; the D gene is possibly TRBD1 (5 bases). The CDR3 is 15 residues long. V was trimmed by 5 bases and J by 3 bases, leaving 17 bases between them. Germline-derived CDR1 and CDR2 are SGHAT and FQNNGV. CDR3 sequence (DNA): TGTGCCAGCAGCACCAAGGGGCCAGGATACTACGAGCAGTACTTC. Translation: CASSTKGPGYYEQYF.

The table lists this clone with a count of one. The CDR3 DNA reads TGTGCCAGCAGTCCCCTGACATATGGCTACACCTTC. Amino acids: CASSPLTYGYTF. V is TRBV12-3 or TRBV12-4 and J is TRBJ1-2; D is unclear. CDR3 length equals 12 residues. V dropped 5 bases and J dropped 5 bases, with 9 bases sitting between them.

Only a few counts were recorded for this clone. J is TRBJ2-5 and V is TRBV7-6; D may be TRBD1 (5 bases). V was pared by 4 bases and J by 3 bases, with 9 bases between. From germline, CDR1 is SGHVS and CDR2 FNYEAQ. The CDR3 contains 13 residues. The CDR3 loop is CASSSGLEETQYF. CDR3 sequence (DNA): TGTGCCAGCAGCTCAGGGCTGGAAGAGACCCAGTACTTC.

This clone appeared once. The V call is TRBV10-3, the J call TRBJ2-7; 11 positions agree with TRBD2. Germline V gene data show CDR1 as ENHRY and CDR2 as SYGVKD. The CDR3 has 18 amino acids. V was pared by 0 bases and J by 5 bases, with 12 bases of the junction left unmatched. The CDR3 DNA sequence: TGTGCCATCAGTGAGTCCGCTAGCGGGAGGATTCGGGACCACGAGCAGTACTTC. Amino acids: CAISESASGRIRDHEQYF.

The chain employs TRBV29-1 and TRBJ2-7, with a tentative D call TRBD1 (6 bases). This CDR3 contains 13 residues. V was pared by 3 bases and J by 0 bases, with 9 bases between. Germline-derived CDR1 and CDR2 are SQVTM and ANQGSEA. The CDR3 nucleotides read TGCAGCGTTGAGGACAGCCGCTCCTACGAGCAGTACTTC. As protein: CSVEDSRSYEQYF.

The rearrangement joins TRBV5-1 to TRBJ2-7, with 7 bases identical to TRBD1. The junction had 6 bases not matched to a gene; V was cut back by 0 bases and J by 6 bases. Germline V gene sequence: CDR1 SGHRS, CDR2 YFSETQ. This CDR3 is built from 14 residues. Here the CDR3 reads CASSLGGQLTEQYF. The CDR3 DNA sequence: TGCGCCAGCAGCTTGGGGGGACAGCTGACCGAGCAGTACTTC.

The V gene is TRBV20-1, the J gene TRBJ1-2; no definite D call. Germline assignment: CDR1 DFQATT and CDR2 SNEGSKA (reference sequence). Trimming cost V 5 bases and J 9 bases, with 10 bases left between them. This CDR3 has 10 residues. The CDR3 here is CSAGRGSYTF. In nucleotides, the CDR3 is TGCAGTGCTGGGCGGGGTAGCTACACCTTC.

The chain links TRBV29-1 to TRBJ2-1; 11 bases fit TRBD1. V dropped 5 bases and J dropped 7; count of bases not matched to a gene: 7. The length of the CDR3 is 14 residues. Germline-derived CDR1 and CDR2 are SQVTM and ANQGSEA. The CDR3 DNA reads TGCAGCGTTCTAGGACAGGGGGCCTTGAATGAGCAGTTCTTC. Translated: CSVLGQGALNEQFF.

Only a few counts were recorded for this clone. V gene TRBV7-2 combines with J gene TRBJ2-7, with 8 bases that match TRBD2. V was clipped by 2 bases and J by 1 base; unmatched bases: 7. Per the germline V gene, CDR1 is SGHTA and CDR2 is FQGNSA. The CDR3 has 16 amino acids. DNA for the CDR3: TGTGCCAGCAGCTTAACCTTGGTAGCGGGGTCCTACGAGCAGTACTTC. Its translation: CASSLTLVAGSYEQYF.

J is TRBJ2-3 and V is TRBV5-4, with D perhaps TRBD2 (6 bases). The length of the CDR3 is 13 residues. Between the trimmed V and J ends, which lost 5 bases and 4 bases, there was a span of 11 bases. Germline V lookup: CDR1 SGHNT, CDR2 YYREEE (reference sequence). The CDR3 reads CASRPPGADTQYF. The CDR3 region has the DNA TGTGCCAGCAGGCCCCCGGGGGCAGATACGCAGTATTTT.

The CDR3 is CASSPRTVNEQFF. In nucleotides, the CDR3 is TGTGCCAGCAGCCCTAGGACAGTGAATGAGCAGTTCTTC. V usage is TRBV5-6 and J usage is TRBJ2-1, with TRBD1 as a possible D gene (6 bases). V lost 4 bases and J 7 bases, leaving 12 bases between the germline ends. CDR1 and CDR2 from the germline V gene are SGHDT and YYEEEE. The CDR3 is 13 amino acids.

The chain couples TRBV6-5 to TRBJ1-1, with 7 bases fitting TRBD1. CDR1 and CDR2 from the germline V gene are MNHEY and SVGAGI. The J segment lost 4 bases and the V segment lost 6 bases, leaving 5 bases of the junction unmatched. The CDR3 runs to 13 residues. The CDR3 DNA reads TGTGCCAGCAGACGACAGGGAGGCACTGAAGCTTTCTTT. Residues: CASRRQGGTEAFF.

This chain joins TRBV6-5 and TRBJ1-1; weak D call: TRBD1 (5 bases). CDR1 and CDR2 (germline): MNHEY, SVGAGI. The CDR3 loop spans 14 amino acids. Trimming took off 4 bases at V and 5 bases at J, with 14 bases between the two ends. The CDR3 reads CASSFAGGGTEAFF. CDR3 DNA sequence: TGTGCCAGCAGTTTCGCCGGGGGGGGAACTGAAGCTTTCTTT.

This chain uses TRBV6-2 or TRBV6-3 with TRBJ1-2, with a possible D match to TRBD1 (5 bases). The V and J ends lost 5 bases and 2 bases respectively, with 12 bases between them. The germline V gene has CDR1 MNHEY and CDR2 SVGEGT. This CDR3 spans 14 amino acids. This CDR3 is CASSHTRGNYGYTF. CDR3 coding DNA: TGTGCCAGCAGTCATACCCGGGGGAACTATGGCTACACCTTC.

CDR3 amino acids: CASSLSEGNYGYTF. DNA of the CDR3: TGTGCCAGCAGCTTAAGTGAGGGAAACTATGGCTACACCTTC. This sequence joins TRBV7-8 and TRBJ1-2, with D unclear. Trimming removed 2 bases at V and 2 bases at J, with 9 bases between. This CDR3 has 14 residues. Germline CDR1 reads SGHVS; CDR2 reads FQNEAQ.